These T cell receptor beta chains were read from a single sample in a study of graft-versus-host responses after intestinal transplantation. TCRdb keeps only in-frame clones here, not all; method: immunoSEQ multiplex PCR. Among tens of thousands of clones listed, 80% to 95% were seen once. Their cognate antigens are unknown. The sample in question was unstimulated CD8+ T cells sorted from spleen or lymph node cells, obtained before intestinal transplant. These receptors were taken from a human donor who received an intestinal transplant. CDR3s leave out the opening cysteine and the closing phenylalanine or tryptophan. The order of the fields is CDR3 protein, V gene.

ARSLARTDYGYT TRBV5-3
ASRSYGGSNQPQH TRBV28
ASSYSGTSGDTQY TRBV6-5
AWSAGAGGELF TRBV30
ASSPTGMADGYT TRBV19
ASFGTGNNEQF TRBV2
ASSYSPFRVLEKLF TRBV6-5
ASSAPGGNTEAF TRBV9
ASSLASGGAVETQY TRBV5-6
ASSPHGTGTNNEQF TRBV4-3
ASSIVGGETQY TRBV19
ASSLGGEGETQY TRBV7-2
AGTQDGELWEQY TRBV6-1
ASGFGGENNEQF TRBV12-5
ASSDIPSGINTGELF TRBV2
ASSLWTSGQETQY TRBV27
ASSFRLPEDEQY TRBV27
ASSKWGGQPQH TRBV27
ASPEEEGRFTEAF TRBV2
ASSTYGLAGSYNEQF TRBV5-6
ASSSGLPATNEKLF TRBV5-8
AIPGVGTGVNGYT TRBV10-3
ASSEEGGNGFKQF TRBV11-2
ASRWEGGAGNTIY TRBV28
ASGSSGRADEQF TRBV5-1
AISFGTTSSTDTQY TRBV10-3
ASSFVGLASYNEQF TRBV5-4